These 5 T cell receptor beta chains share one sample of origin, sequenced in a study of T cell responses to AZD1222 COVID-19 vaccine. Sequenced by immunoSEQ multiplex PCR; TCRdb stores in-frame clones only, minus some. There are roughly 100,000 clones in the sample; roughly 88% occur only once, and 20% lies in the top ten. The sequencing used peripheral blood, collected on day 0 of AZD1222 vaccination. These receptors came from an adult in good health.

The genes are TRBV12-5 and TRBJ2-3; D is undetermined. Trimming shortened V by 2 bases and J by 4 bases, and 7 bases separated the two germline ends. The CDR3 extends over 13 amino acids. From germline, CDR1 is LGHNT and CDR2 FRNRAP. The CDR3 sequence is CASGLSLADTQYF. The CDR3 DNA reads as TGTGCTAGTGGTTTGTCGCTGGCAGATACGCAGTATTTT. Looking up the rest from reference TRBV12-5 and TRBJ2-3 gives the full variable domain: DARVTQTPRHKVTEMGQEVTMRCQPILGHNTVFWYRQTMMQGLELLAYFRNRAPLDDSGMPKDRFSAEMPDATLATLKIQPSEPRDSAVYFCASGLSLADTQYFGPGTRLTVL.

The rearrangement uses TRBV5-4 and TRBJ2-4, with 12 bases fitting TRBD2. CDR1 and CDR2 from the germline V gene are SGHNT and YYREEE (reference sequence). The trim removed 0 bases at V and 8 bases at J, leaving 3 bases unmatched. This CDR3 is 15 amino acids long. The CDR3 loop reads CASSLASGRVDIQYF. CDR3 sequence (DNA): TGTGCCAGCAGCTTGGCTAGCGGGAGGGTAGACATTCAGTACTTC.

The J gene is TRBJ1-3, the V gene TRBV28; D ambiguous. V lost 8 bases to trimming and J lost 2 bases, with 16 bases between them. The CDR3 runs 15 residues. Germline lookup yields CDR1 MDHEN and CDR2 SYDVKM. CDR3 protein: CASEQPTSTGNTIYF. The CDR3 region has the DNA TGTGCCAGCGAACAGCCGACGAGTACTGGAAACACCATATATTTT.

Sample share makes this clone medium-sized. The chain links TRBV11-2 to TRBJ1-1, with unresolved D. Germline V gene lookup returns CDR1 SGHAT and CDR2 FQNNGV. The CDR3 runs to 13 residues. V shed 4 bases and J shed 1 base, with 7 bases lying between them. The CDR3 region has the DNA TGTGCCAGCAGCTACGAGGGGAACACTGAAGCTTTCTTT. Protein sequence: CASSYEGNTEAFF.

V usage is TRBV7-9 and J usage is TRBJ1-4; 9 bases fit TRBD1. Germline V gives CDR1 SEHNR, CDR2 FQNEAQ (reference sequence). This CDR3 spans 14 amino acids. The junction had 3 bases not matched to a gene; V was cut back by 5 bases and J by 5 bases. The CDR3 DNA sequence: TGTGCCAGCAGCGCTGGGACAGGGAATGAAAAACTGTTTTTT. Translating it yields CASSAGTGNEKLFF.